Below, 16 T cell receptor beta chains from the same sample are listed, as sequenced in a study of post-analysis software for immune sequencing data. Study-level results: Compared with controls, patients had more of about 5 TRBV segments, including TRBV5-6, TRBV5-1 and TRBV20-1.

The authors incorporated unique molecular identifiers into the TCR beta cDNA libraries. TCRdb passed the PCR reads through MiXCR, listing each CDR3 protein once. The sample contains about 430,000 distinct CDR3 sequences, approximately 37% of which appear only once. Their antigens are not known. Sequencing was done on a sample of blood. The receptors stem from a girl aged 2 to 10 with multiple sclerosis.

This clonotype has just a few counts. This chain joins TRBV20-1 and TRBJ2-7; TRBD2 matches 8 bases. This CDR3 region has 15 residues. Trimming removed 5 bases from V and 2 bases from J; junction bases left unmatched: 11. CDR1 and CDR2 from the germline V gene are DFQATT and SNEGSKA (reference sequence). CDR3 sequence (DNA): TGCAGTGCTCCCCCCGATAGCGGGGCGACCTACGAGCAGTACTTC. Its protein is CSAPPDSGATYEQYF.

The chain couples TRBV12-3 or TRBV12-4 to TRBJ1-5, with 9 bases fitting TRBD1. V lost 6 bases, J lost 5 bases, and 2 bases stayed unmatched. This CDR3 is 13 amino acids long. The CDR3, as DNA: TGTGCCAGCAGGCGACAGGGGGATCAGCCCCAGCATTTT. Protein sequence: CASRRQGDQPQHF.

A word on this clonotype: The conserved phenylalanine or tryptophan is not found at the CDR3 terminus, so this likely reflects a read error. This chain connects TRBV2 to TRBJ2-1, with 7 bases fitting TRBD1. V shed 5 bases and J 3 bases; nucleotides not matched to a gene: 1. The CDR3 covers 13 residues. Germline-derived CDR1 and CDR2 are SNHLY and FYNNEI. For the CDR3, the DNA is TGTGCCAGCAGTCGGGACAGCTACAATGAGCAGTTCCTC. Amino acids: CASSRDSYNEQFL.

This clonotype was seen just once. The V gene is TRBV20-1, the J gene TRBJ2-5, with TRBD2 as a possible D gene (5 bases). Germline V gene sequence: CDR1 DFQATT, CDR2 SNEGSKA (reference sequence). The V end was cut by 1 base, the J end by 1 base, with 10 bases between. CDR3 length: 14 residues. The CDR3 spells CSARGRAAQETQYF. DNA of the CDR3: TGCAGTGCTAGAGGACGAGCGGCCCAAGAGACCCAGTACTTC.

This clonotype came up a few times. V and J are TRBV10-3 and TRBJ1-5, with D perhaps matching TRBD1 (6 bases). Germline CDR1 is ENHRY and CDR2 is SYGVKD. There are 13 residues in the CDR3. V was trimmed by 4 bases and J by 5 bases, leaving 9 bases between them. CDR3 in amino acids: CAISAAGDQPQHF. In DNA, the CDR3 is TGTGCCATCAGTGCGGCAGGGGATCAGCCCCAGCATTTT.

V and J are TRBV3-1 and TRBJ1-2; 7 nucleotides agree with TRBD1. The germline V gene has CDR1 LGHDT and CDR2 YNNKEL (reference sequence). The CDR3 runs to 15 residues. J lost 2 bases, V lost 4 bases, and 7 bases had no gene match. The CDR3 sequence is CASSLEPGQNYGYTF. In DNA, the CDR3 is TGTGCCAGCAGCCTAGAGCCGGGACAGAACTATGGCTACACCTTC.

This chain links TRBV12-5 with TRBJ1-1, with 7 bases fitting TRBD1. With 1 base clipped from V and 11 bases from J, the junction kept 4 bases outside the gene matches. CDR1 LGHNT and CDR2 FRNRAP come from the germline V gene. The CDR3 has 12 residues. The CDR3, as DNA: TGTGCTAGTGGTTTGGAGACAGGGTCGGCTTTCTTT. Its protein is CASGLETGSAFF.

The table lists this clonotype with a count of one. This rearrangement joins TRBV29-1 to TRBJ2-3; perhaps TRBD2 as D (7 bases). CDR3 length equals 14 residues. V lost 4 bases and J 0 bases, leaving 11 bases between the germline ends. From germline, CDR1 is SQVTM and CDR2 ANQGSEA. The DNA of the CDR3 is TGCAGCGTTGGTCGGGGGGCGAGCACAGATACGCAGTATTTT. Protein sequence: CSVGRGASTDTQYF.

This chain's CDR3 is CASSLDQGSDEQFF. In nucleotides, the CDR3 is TGTGCCAGCAGCTTAGATCAGGGGTCGGATGAGCAGTTCTTC. The rearrangement links TRBV11-2 to TRBJ2-1; perhaps TRBD1 as D (6 bases). CDR3 size: 14 residues. V was cut by 0 bases and J by 8 bases, with 11 bases left in between. From germline, CDR1 is SGHAT and CDR2 FQNNGV.

V gene TRBV20-1 combines with J gene TRBJ2-7; TRBD2 matches 11 bases. This CDR3 comprises 15 residues. V shed 2 bases, J shed 2 bases, and the junction held 5 bases outside the gene matches. CDR1 DFQATT and CDR2 SNEGSKA come from the germline V gene (reference sequence). This chain's CDR3 is CSARKPGLAAYEQYF. The DNA for the CDR3 is TGCAGTGCTAGAAAACCGGGACTAGCGGCCTACGAGCAGTACTTC.

The V and J genes are TRBV5-5 and TRBJ2-6, with unresolved D. Between the trimmed V and J ends, which lost 5 bases and 2 bases, there was a span of 14 bases. The germline gives CDR1 SGHKS, CDR2 YYEKEE (reference sequence). There are 16 residues in the CDR3. CDR3 coding DNA: TGTGCCAGCAGGGAGACTGGGGATCCTGGGGCCAACGTCCTGACTTTC. Translated, it gives CASRETGDPGANVLTF.

V and J are TRBV5-1 and TRBJ2-3, with 7 bases matching TRBD1. The CDR3 is made up of 16 amino acids. V lost 4 bases and J lost 5; bases outside the gene matches: 13. CDR1 is SGHRS and CDR2 is YFSETQ in the germline V gene. In nucleotides, the CDR3 is TGCGCCAGCAGCCCACAGGGACAGAGATTACGAGATACGCAGTATTTT. This encodes CASSPQGQRLRDTQYF. Variable domain in full (rest from reference TRBV5-1 and TRBJ2-3): KAGVTQTPRYLIKTRGQQVTLSCSPISGHRSVSWYQQTPGQGLQFLFEYFSETQRNKGNFPGRFSGRQFSNSRSEMNVSTLELGDSALYLCASSPQGQRLRDTQYFGPGTRLTVL.

V usage is TRBV14 and J usage is TRBJ1-2; D perhaps matches TRBD1 (6 bases). Germline CDR1 reads SGHDN; CDR2 reads FVKESK. The V end lost 0 bases, the J end lost 8 bases, and 16 bases lay between the germline ends. The CDR3 is made up of 15 amino acids. CDR3 amino acids: CASSQDVRGLEGYTF. The CDR3 DNA reads TGTGCCAGCAGCCAAGATGTCAGGGGACTTGAGGGCTACACCTTC.

There are a few counts of this clonotype. This chain links TRBV9 with TRBJ2-3, with a tentative D call TRBD2 (5 bases). The CDR3 loop spans 14 amino acids. Germline-derived CDR1 and CDR2 are SGDLS and YYNGEE. V was cut by 0 bases and J by 4 bases, with 9 bases left in between. CDR3 in DNA: TGTGCCAGCAGCGTAGGGGGAGCGCCAGATACGCAGTATTTT. It specifies CASSVGGAPDTQYF.

The chain has TRBV5-1 and TRBJ1-4; no definite D call. In germline, CDR1 is SGHRS, CDR2 YFSETQ. The CDR3 covers 16 residues. Trimming removed 4 bases from V and 0 bases from J, with 13 bases in between. CDR3 sequence reads: CASSDFDGATNEKLFF. The CDR3 DNA sequence: TGCGCCAGCAGCGATTTCGACGGAGCAACTAATGAAAAACTGTTTTTT.

The V gene is TRBV29-1, the J gene TRBJ1-1; 10 nucleotides match TRBD1. Losses at the gene ends were 1 base for V and 1 base for J; bases not matched to a gene: 3. The germline gives CDR1 SQVTM, CDR2 ANQGSEA. The CDR3 runs to 15 residues. CDR3: CSVEGTGGKNTEAFF. DNA of the CDR3: TGCAGCGTTGAAGGGACAGGGGGGAAGAACACTGAAGCTTTCTTT.